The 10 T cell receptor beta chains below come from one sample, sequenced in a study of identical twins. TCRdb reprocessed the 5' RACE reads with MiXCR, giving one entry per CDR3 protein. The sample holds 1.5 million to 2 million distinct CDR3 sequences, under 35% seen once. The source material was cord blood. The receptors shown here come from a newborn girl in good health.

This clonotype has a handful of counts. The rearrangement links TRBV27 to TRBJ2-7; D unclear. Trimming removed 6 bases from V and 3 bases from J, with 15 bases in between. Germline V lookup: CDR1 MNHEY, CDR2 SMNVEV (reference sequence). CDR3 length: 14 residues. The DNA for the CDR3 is TGTGCCAGCAGCCACTATCTCCACTACTACGAGCAGTACTTC. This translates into CASSHYLHYYEQYF.

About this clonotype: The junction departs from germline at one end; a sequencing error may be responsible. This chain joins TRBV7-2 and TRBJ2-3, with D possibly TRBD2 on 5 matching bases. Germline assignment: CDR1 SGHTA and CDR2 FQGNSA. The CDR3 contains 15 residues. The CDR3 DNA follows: TGTGCCTGCAGCCCTAGAGGAGCGGATTGGGATACGCAGTATTTT. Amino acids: CACSPRGADWDTQYF.

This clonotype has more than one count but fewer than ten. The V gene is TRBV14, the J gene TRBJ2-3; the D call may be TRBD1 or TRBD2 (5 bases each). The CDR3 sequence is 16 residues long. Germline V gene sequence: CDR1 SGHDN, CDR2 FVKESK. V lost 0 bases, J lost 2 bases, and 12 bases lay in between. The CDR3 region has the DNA TGTGCCAGCAGCCAAGACCGGGACGGCATCACAGATACGCAGTATTTT. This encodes CASSQDRDGITDTQYF.

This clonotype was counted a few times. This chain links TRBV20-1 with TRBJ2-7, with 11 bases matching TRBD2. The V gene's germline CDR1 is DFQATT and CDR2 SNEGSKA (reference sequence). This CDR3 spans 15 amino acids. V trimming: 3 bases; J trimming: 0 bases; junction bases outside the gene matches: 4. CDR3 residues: CSASGLAGLSYEQYF. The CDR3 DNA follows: TGCAGTGCTAGTGGACTAGCGGGCCTCTCCTACGAGCAGTACTTC.

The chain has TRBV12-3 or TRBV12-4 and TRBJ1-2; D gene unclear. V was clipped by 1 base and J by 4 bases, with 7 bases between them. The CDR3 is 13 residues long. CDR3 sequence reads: CASSLGRPYGYTF. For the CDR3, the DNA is TGTGCCAGCAGTTTAGGACGGCCCTATGGCTACACCTTC.

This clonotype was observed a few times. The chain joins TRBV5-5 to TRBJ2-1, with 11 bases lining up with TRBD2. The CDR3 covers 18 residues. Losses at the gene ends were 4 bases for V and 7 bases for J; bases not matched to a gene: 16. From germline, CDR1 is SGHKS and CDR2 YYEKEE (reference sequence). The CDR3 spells CASSMTSGAFGRVNEQFF. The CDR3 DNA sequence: TGTGCCAGCAGCATGACTAGCGGGGCCTTCGGTCGGGTTAATGAGCAGTTCTTC.

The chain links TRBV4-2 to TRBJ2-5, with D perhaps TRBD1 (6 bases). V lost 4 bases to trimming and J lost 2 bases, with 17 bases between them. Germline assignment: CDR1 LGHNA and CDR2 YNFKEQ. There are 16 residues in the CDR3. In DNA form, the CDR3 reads TGTGCCAGCAGCCTAGAGCCAGGGGTAGGGCAAGAGACCCAGTACTTC. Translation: CASSLEPGVGQETQYF.

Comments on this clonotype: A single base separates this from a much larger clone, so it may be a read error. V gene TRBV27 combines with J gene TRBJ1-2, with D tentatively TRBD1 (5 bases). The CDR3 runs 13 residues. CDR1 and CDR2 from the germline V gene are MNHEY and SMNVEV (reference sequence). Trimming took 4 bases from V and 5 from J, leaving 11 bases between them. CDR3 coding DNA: TGTGCCAGCAGTTACGTCAGGGCGTATGGCTACACCTTC. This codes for CASSYVRAYGYTF.

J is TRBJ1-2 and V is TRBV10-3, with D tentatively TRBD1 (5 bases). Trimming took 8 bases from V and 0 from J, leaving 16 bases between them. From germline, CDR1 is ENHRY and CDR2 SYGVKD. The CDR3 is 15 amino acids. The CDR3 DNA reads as TGTGCCATCCTGATTTACGAGGGACCTAACTATGGCTACACCTTC. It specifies CAILIYEGPNYGYTF.

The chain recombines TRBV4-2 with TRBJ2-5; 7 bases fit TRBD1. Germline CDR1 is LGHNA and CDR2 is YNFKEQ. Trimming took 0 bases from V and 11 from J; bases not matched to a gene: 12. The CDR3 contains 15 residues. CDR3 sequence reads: CASSQDDQGDCEQYF. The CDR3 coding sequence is TGTGCCAGCAGCCAAGATGACCAGGGGGATTGTGAGCAGTACTTC.